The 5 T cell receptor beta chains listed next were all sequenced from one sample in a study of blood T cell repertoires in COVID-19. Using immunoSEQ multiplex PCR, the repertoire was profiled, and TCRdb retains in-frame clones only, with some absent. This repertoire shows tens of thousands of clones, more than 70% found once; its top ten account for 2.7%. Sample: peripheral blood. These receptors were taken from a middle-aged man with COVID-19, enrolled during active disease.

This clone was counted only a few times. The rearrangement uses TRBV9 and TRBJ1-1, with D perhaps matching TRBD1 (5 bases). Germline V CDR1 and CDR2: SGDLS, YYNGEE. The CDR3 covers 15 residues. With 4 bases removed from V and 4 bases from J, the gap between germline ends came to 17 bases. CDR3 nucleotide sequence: TGTGCCAGCAGCCCCCGTTTGGGGGGAGGCACTGAAGCTTTCTTT. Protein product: CASSPRLGGGTEAFF.

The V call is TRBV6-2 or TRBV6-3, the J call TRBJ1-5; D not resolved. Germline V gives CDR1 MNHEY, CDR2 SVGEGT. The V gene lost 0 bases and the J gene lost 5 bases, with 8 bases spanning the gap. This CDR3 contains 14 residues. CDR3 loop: CASSYSVNYQPQHF. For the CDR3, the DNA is TGTGCCAGCAGTTACTCGGTAAACTATCAGCCCCAGCATTTT.

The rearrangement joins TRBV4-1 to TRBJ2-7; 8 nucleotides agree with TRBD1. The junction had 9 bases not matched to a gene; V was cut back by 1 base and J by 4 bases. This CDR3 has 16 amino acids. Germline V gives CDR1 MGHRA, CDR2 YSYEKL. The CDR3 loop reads CASSQGPAGGRYEQYF. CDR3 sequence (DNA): TGCGCCAGCAGCCAAGGTCCCGCAGGGGGCAGGTACGAGCAGTACTTC.

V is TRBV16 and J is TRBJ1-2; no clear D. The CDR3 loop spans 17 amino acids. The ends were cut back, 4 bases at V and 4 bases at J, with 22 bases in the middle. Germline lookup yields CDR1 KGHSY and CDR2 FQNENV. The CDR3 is CASSPYSRPTLRYGYTF. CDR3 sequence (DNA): TGTGCCAGCAGCCCCTACTCTAGGCCGACCCTGCGCTATGGCTACACCTTC.

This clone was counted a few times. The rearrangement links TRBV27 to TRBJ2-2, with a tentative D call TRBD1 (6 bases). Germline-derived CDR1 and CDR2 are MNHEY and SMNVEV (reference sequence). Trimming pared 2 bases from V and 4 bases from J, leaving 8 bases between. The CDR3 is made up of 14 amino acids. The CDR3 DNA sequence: TGTGCCAGCAGTTTAGGGGGCAGCACCGGGGAGCTGTTTTTT. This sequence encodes CASSLGGSTGELFF.